One and the same sample provided the 29 T cell receptor beta chains below, sequenced in a study of T cells in Graves' hyperthyroidism and ophthalmopathy. It was RNA transcripts that yielded the amplified TCR beta CDR3 regions. Initially, a first-round RT-PCR of the TCR CDR3 employed the HTBI primer set. TCRdb re-called the multiplex PCR reads with MiXCR, one entry per CDR3 protein. Of about 760,000 distinct CDR3 sequences in the sample, around 40% were seen once. The sequenced material came from blood. These receptors originate from a woman in her thirties or forties with Graves' hyperthyroidism.

The rearrangement joins TRBV28 to TRBJ1-1; 8 bases line up with TRBD1. Germline V gene lookup returns CDR1 MDHEN and CDR2 SYDVKM. This CDR3 contains 11 residues. V lost 10 bases to trimming and J lost 3 bases; unmatched junction nucleotides: 1. The CDR3 nucleotides read TGTGCCATACAGGGGGACACTGAAGCTTTCTTT. Amino acid sequence: CAIQGDTEAFF.

The genes are TRBV6-5 and TRBJ1-1; TRBD1 is a possible D gene (6 bases). The germline V gene encodes CDR1 MNHEY and CDR2 SVGAGI. Trimming cost V 10 bases and J 5 bases, with 17 bases left between them. CDR3 size: 13 residues. The CDR3 loop reads CANWGGAGTEAFF. The CDR3 coding sequence is TGTGCCAACTGGGGGGGGGCAGGGACTGAAGCTTTCTTT.

This clonotype was seen a handful of times. The chain is built from TRBV7-8 and TRBJ2-2; 8 bases are a match to TRBD1. The CDR3 has 16 amino acids. Trimming cost V 1 base and J 6 bases; bases outside gene matches: 7. Germline V CDR1 and CDR2: SGHVS, FQNEAQ. This chain's CDR3 is CASSLVGQGASGELFF. DNA of the CDR3: TGTGCCAGCAGCTTAGTAGGGCAGGGGGCCTCCGGGGAGCTGTTTTTT.

At least ten counts were recorded for this clonotype. This chain uses TRBV19 with TRBJ1-1, with a weak D call TRBD1 (6 bases). Germline V gene lookup returns CDR1 LNHDA and CDR2 SQIVND (reference sequence). The V gene lost 4 bases and the J gene lost 6 bases, with 18 bases spanning the gap. This CDR3 contains 15 residues. The CDR3 coding sequence is TGTGCCAGTAGTAGGGAAGTGACAGGAAAAGCTGAAGCTTTCTTT. Its protein is CASSREVTGKAEAFF.

This clonotype was found many times. The chain joins TRBV9 to TRBJ1-1, with TRBD1 as a possible D gene (6 bases). The germline gives CDR1 SGDLS, CDR2 YYNGEE. The V and J ends lost 4 bases and 1 base respectively, with 14 bases between them. CDR3 size: 15 residues. As DNA, the CDR3 is TGTGCCAGCAGCACCGAGGACAGCGAGAACACTGAAGCTTTCTTT. Translating it yields CASSTEDSENTEAFF.

V and J are TRBV3-1 and TRBJ1-5, with D unresolved. Germline assignment: CDR1 LGHDT and CDR2 YNNKEL (reference sequence). The CDR3 extends over 14 amino acids. Trimming cost V 2 bases and J 2 bases, with 7 bases left between them. This chain's CDR3 is CASSQSSGNQPQHF. The CDR3 region has the DNA TGTGCCAGCAGCCAAAGCAGTGGCAATCAGCCCCAGCATTTT.

This clonotype was found many times. The chain has TRBV14 and TRBJ1-5; tentatively, D is TRBD1 (6 bases). Trimming took off 0 bases at V and 2 bases at J, with 11 bases between the two ends. Germline-derived CDR1 and CDR2 are SGHDN and FVKESK. The CDR3 runs to 16 residues. DNA of the CDR3: TGTGCCAGCAGCCAAGAAGAGCGGACAGGCAATCAGCCCCAGCATTTT. This gives the protein CASSQEERTGNQPQHF.

The chain recombines TRBV5-1 with TRBJ2-3, with 8 bases matching TRBD1. The CDR3 has 16 amino acids. Germline V gene lookup returns CDR1 SGHRS and CDR2 YFSETQ. After removal of 4 bases from V and 2 bases from J, the junction contained 9 bases not matched to a gene. The CDR3 DNA sequence: TGCGCCAGCAGCCACCTATCAGGGGGCTTCACAGATACGCAGTATTTT. Its translation is CASSHLSGGFTDTQYF.

Worth noting for this clonotype: One end of the junction is discordant with germline, which a read error may explain. This sequence joins TRBV9 and TRBJ2-7; unclear D gene. There are 14 residues in the CDR3. From germline, CDR1 is SGDLS and CDR2 YYNGEE. CDR3 amino acids: CTSSPGPKRYEQYF. DNA of the CDR3: TGTACCAGCAGCCCCGGACCAAAGCGTTACGAGCAGTACTTC.

This clonotype was seen just once. The conserved closing phenylalanine or tryptophan is absent in this CDR3, likely reflecting a read error. The rearrangement links TRBV7-2 to TRBJ1-1; the D gene is possibly TRBD1 (6 bases). CDR1 SGHTA and CDR2 FQGNSA come from the germline V gene. The CDR3 contains 14 residues. V lost 0 bases, J lost 4 bases, and 9 bases lay in between. The chain's CDR3 is CASSLALQGTEAFL. The CDR3 coding sequence is TGTGCCAGCAGCTTAGCTTTACAGGGCACTGAAGCTTTCCTT.

The table lists this clonotype with a count of one. V usage is TRBV7-6 and J usage is TRBJ1-1; possibly TRBD1 for D (5 bases). CDR1 and CDR2 (germline): SGHVS, FNYEAQ. V lost 7 bases, J lost 2 bases, and 14 bases lay in between. The CDR3 is made up of 14 amino acids. The CDR3 DNA sequence: TGTGCCAGCATGGGGGGATACCTAAACACTGAAGCTTTCTTT. Encoded protein: CASMGGYLNTEAFF.

The genes are TRBV20-1 and TRBJ1-1; D is unresolved. V was pared by 0 bases and J by 7 bases, with 9 bases between. There are 12 residues in the CDR3. CDR1 is DFQATT and CDR2 is SNEGSKA in the germline V gene (reference sequence). Here the CDR3 reads CSARDMENEAFF. The DNA of the CDR3 is TGCAGTGCTAGAGATATGGAGAATGAAGCTTTCTTT.

The table lists this clonotype with a few counts. Possible read error: a much larger clone is one base away. The rearrangement joins TRBV7-2 to TRBJ2-7; 11 nucleotides agree with TRBD1. Trimming removed 4 bases from V and 7 bases from J; junction bases left unmatched: 6. Germline V lookup: CDR1 SGHTA, CDR2 FQGNSA. The CDR3 extends over 14 amino acids. The CDR3 DNA sequence: TGTGCCAGCAGCTACGGACAGGGGGCAGAAGAGCAGTACTTC. This translates into CASSYGQGAEEQYF.

This clonotype was counted many times. J is TRBJ1-5 and V is TRBV12-3 or TRBV12-4; D gene uncertain. The CDR3 runs 12 residues. V lost 3 bases, J lost 3 bases, and 3 bases lay in between. The CDR3 loop reads CASSFFNQPQHF. CDR3 nucleotide sequence: TGTGCCAGCAGTTTTTTCAATCAGCCCCAGCATTTT.

This chain connects TRBV28 to TRBJ2-7, with TRBD1 matching 7 bases. The V gene's germline CDR1 is MDHEN and CDR2 SYDVKM. V lost 5 bases, J lost 3 bases, and 10 bases stayed unmatched. The CDR3 loop spans 15 amino acids. CDR3 residues: CASSGNRDRDYEQYF. CDR3 sequence (DNA): TGTGCCAGCAGTGGGAACCGGGACAGAGACTACGAGCAGTACTTC. The variable domain in full, completed from reference TRBV28 and TRBJ2-7, reads DVKVTQSSRYLVKRTGEKVFLECVQDMDHENMFWYRQDPGLGLRLIYFSYDVKMKEKGDIPEGYSVSREKKERFSLILESASTNQTSMYLCASSGNRDRDYEQYFGPGTRLTVT.

V usage is TRBV7-2 and J usage is TRBJ1-2; D is ambiguous. This CDR3 region has 15 residues. Trimming pared 9 bases from V and 8 bases from J, leaving 25 bases between. CDR1 is SGHTA, CDR2 FQGNSA, per germline. The CDR3 nucleotides read TGTGCCAGTCGTCGGGGTCGGGTCGATACTTCGGGCTACACCTTC. This codes for CASRRGRVDTSGYTF. Supplemented by reference TRBV7-2 and TRBJ1-2, the full variable domain reads GAGVSQSPSNKVTEKGKDVELRCDPISGHTALYWYRQSLGQGLEFLIYFQGNSAPDKSGLPSDRFSAERTGGSVSTLTIQRTQQEDSAVYLCASRRGRVDTSGYTFGSGTRLTVV.

The V and J genes are TRBV6-1 and TRBJ1-2, with D unresolved. Germline CDR1 is MNHNS and CDR2 is SASEGT. V gave up 6 bases and J gave up 5 bases, with 13 bases separating them. The CDR3 is made up of 13 amino acids. Here the CDR3 DNA reads TGTGCCAGCAGCTCGGGATTCTCTTATGGCTACACCTTC. This translates into CASSSGFSYGYTF.

The CDR3 coding sequence is TGTGCCAGCAGCGTTGTCGCGGGGTCAACGTGGAAGCAGTACTTC. Amino acids: CASSVVAGSTWKQYF. The rearrangement joins TRBV7-9 to TRBJ2-7; possibly TRBD2 for D (6 bases). CDR1 and CDR2 from the germline V gene are SEHNR and FQNEAQ (reference sequence). The CDR3 loop spans 15 amino acids. V was trimmed by 5 bases and J by 8 bases, leaving 22 bases between them. The full variable domain, in which reference TRBV7-9 and TRBJ2-7 provide the parts outside the CDR3, is DTGVSQNPRHKITKRGQNVTFRCDPISEHNRLYWYRQTLGQGPEFLTYFQNEAQLEKSRLLSDRFSAERPKGSFSTLEIQRTEQGDSAMYLCASSVVAGSTWKQYFGPGTRLTVT.

The chain has TRBV20-1 and TRBJ2-5; TRBD2 matches 7 bases. CDR3 length: 15 amino acids. V dropped 0 bases and J dropped 11; count of bases not matched to a gene: 15. Germline V lookup: CDR1 DFQATT, CDR2 SNEGSKA (reference sequence). CDR3 amino acids: CSARDREAEADTQYF. Here the CDR3 DNA reads TGCAGTGCTAGAGATCGGGAGGCGGAGGCAGATACGCAGTACTTC.

The table lists this clonotype with many counts. This chain connects TRBV19 to TRBJ1-6; a weak D match, TRBD1 (5 bases). This CDR3 comprises 14 residues. CDR1 and CDR2 (germline): LNHDA, SQIVND (reference sequence). Trimming shortened V by 4 bases and J by 4 bases, and 8 bases separated the two germline ends. Here the CDR3 reads CASSSGGYNSPLHF. The DNA for the CDR3 is TGTGCCAGTAGTAGCGGGGGTTATAATTCACCCCTCCACTTT.

In regard to this clonotype: The conserved closing phenylalanine or tryptophan is absent in this CDR3, likely reflecting a read error. This chain links TRBV12-5 with TRBJ2-7; 8 nucleotides line up with TRBD1. CDR3 length: 15 residues. V lost 6 bases, J lost 2 bases, and 9 bases stayed unmatched. Germline CDR1 and CDR2: LGHNT and FRNRAP. Written as DNA, the CDR3 is TGTGCTAGTGGCCTGCCCGGGACAGGAACCTACGAGCAGTACCTC. Translated: CASGLPGTGTYEQYL.

This clonotype was found many times. The chain combines TRBV7-9 with TRBJ1-1; D unclear. With 5 bases removed from V and 3 bases from J, the gap between germline ends came to 10 bases. The CDR3 is made up of 13 amino acids. Germline loops: CDR1 SEHNR, CDR2 FQNEAQ (reference sequence). In DNA form, the CDR3 reads TGTGCCAGCAGCGCCGTCCGGGACACTGAAGCTTTCTTT. It translates to CASSAVRDTEAFF.

J is TRBJ1-3 and V is TRBV10-3; tentative D call: TRBD1 (6 bases). Germline V gives CDR1 ENHRY, CDR2 SYGVKD. CDR3 length: 15 residues. Trimming cost V 8 bases and J 0 bases, with 14 bases left between them. The CDR3 here is CAIGRGQNSGNTIYF. For the CDR3, the DNA is TGTGCCATCGGCCGTGGACAGAACTCTGGAAACACCATATATTTT.

This clonotype was recorded at least ten times. This chain links TRBV20-1 with TRBJ1-2; no clear D. This CDR3 is 14 amino acids long. V gave up 5 bases and J gave up 1 base, with 14 bases separating them. CDR1 DFQATT and CDR2 SNEGSKA come from the germline V gene (reference sequence). The DNA for the CDR3 is TGCAGTGCTGGGGTGGTTGAGGGTAACTATGGCTACACCTTC. Encoded protein: CSAGVVEGNYGYTF.

V usage is TRBV5-4 and J usage is TRBJ2-7; 12 bases align to TRBD2. The V gene end was trimmed by 2 bases and the J gene end by 5 bases; junction bases not matched to a gene: 8. Germline lookup yields CDR1 SGHNT and CDR2 YYREEE (reference sequence). This CDR3 has 16 residues. The CDR3 coding sequence is TGTGCCAGCAGCTTCCTGACTAGCGGGAGCAAGAACGAGCAGTACTTC. This translates into CASSFLTSGSKNEQYF.

This clonotype was observed a single time. The genes are TRBV10-3 and TRBJ2-5; the D call may be TRBD1 or TRBD2 (5 bases each). Trimming left V 7 bases short and J 7 bases short, with 19 bases between. CDR3 length: 14 amino acids. Germline loops: CDR1 ENHRY, CDR2 SYGVKD. CDR3 bases: TGTGCCATCAAAGTGGACATACAAGAGGGGACCCAGTACTTC. This translates into CAIKVDIQEGTQYF.

The genes are TRBV5-1 and TRBJ2-3; 10 positions agree with TRBD1. The CDR3 totals 17 residues. Germline lookup yields CDR1 SGHRS and CDR2 YFSETQ. V was clipped by 4 bases and J by 2 bases; unmatched bases: 10. The CDR3 reads CASSVVETGGSTDTQYF. In DNA form, the CDR3 reads TGCGCCAGCAGCGTTGTCGAGACAGGGGGCTCCACAGATACGCAGTATTTT.

J is TRBJ1-5 and V is TRBV20-1; no clear D. The CDR3 loop spans 13 amino acids. The germline V gene encodes CDR1 DFQATT and CDR2 SNEGSKA (reference sequence). Trimming pared 2 bases from V and 4 bases from J, leaving 9 bases between. In DNA form, the CDR3 reads TGCAGTGCTAGAACAGAATCGAATCAGCCCCAGCATTTT. Protein: CSARTESNQPQHF.

Only a few counts were recorded for this clonotype. V and J are TRBV19 and TRBJ1-1; possibly TRBD1 for D (6 bases). The length of the CDR3 is 20 residues. The germline V and J ends were trimmed by 5 bases and 0 bases, with 28 bases remaining between them. Germline V gene lookup returns CDR1 LNHDA and CDR2 SQIVND (reference sequence). This CDR3 reads CASSRAPDSGVLLVNTEAFF. For the CDR3, the DNA is TGTGCCAGTAGTCGCGCGCCCGATTCAGGGGTCTTGCTTGTGAACACTGAAGCTTTCTTT.